These T cell receptor beta chains were read from a single sample in a study of blood T cell repertoires in COVID-19. Sequenced by immunoSEQ multiplex PCR; TCRdb stores in-frame clones only, minus some. The sample includes roughly 250,000 clones, 82% seen only once; the top ten take 4% to 6%. Sequencing was carried out using peripheral blood. Source of these receptors: a woman at least 80 years old with active or convalescent COVID-19. The CDR3 runs from the conserved cysteine through the conserved F or W. Each record gives: J gene, V gene, clone size, D gene, CDR3 DNA, CDR3 protein. The D gene is left open where the match is weak. Expanded clones get a size class; other rows say once, few or many, or leave the size out.

TRBJ1-5,TRBV28,.,.,TGTGCCAGCAGTCGCCCGGGTGGGTTTCAGCCCCAGCATTTT,CASSRPGGFQPQHF
TRBJ1-2,TRBV6-1,.,.,TGTGCCAGCAGTGAAGATCACAGGGTACAAGCCTATGGCTACACCTTC,CASSEDHRVQAYGYTF
TRBJ2-2,TRBV5-1,.,TRBD2,TGCGCCAGCAGCCCTAGCGGGGGCCCGAACACCGGGGAGCTGTTTTTT,CASSPSGGPNTGELFF
TRBJ1-3,TRBV6-5,.,.,TGTGCCAGCAGCTCCTCCGGGTCTGGAAACACCATATATTTT,CASSSSGSGNTIYF
TRBJ1-2,TRBV7-9,few,TRBD1,TGTGCCAGCAGCCTAGAAATTGACAGGGGAGCCTTC,CASSLEIDRGAF
TRBJ2-7,TRBV18,.,TRBD2,TGTGCCAGCTCACCAGGGACTACCTACGAGCAGTACTTC,CASSPGTTYEQYF
TRBJ1-2,TRBV3-1/TRBV3-2,.,.,TGTGCCAGCAGCCAAGGACAGCTGTATGGCTACACCTTC,CASSQGQLYGYTF
TRBJ1-3,TRBV30,.,TRBD1,TGTGCCTGGAGTGTAGGGGGGCGGACAGGGGGTTTCTCTGGAAACACCATATATTTT,CAWSVGGRTGGFSGNTIYF
TRBJ2-5,TRBV7-9,.,TRBD2,TGTGCCAGCAGCTTAGAAGGGACTAGCAAGACCCAGTACTTC,CASSLEGTSKTQYF
TRBJ1-5,TRBV28,.,.,TGTGCCAGCATTGTGCCCGGGGTCAATCAGCCCCAGCATTTT,CASIVPGVNQPQHF
TRBJ2-7,TRBV27,.,TRBD1,TGTGCCAGCAGTTTATCACAGGGGAGAAGCGAGCAGTACTTC,CASSLSQGRSEQYF
TRBJ2-2,TRBV6-5,.,TRBD2,TGTGCCAGCAGCGGGGGACTAGCGGGTACCGGGGAGCTGTTTTTT,CASSGGLAGTGELFF
TRBJ1-2,TRBV12-3/TRBV12-4,.,.,TGTGCCAGCAGGACTGGCGCTAACTATGGCTACACCTTC,CASRTGANYGYTF
TRBJ2-1,TRBV5-1,.,TRBD2,TGCGCCAGCAGCTTGGCGGCTAGCGGGGGGGTGCAGGGTGAGCAGTTCTTC,CASSLAASGGVQGEQFF
TRBJ1-2,TRBV19,.,.,TGTGCCAGTAGTATAGCGTCCGCCGGTGACTATGGCTACACCTTC,CASSIASAGDYGYTF
TRBJ1-1,TRBV19,.,TRBD1,TGTGCCAGTAGTCTCATGGACAGGGCAGGGAACACTGAAGCTTTCTTT,CASSLMDRAGNTEAFF
TRBJ2-1,TRBV5-4,.,TRBD2,TGTGCCAGCCGCGCTAGCGGGAGGATGGGGGTCGATGAGCAGTTCTTC,CASRASGRMGVDEQFF
TRBJ1-2,TRBV27,.,.,TGTGCCAGCAGTCGGTCCACAGGGAGTGGTACGGGCTACACCTTC,CASSRSTGSGTGYTF
TRBJ1-3,TRBV7-9,.,.,TGTGCCAGCAGCTTAGGACAGCCTAATGGAAACACCATATATTTT,CASSLGQPNGNTIYF
TRBJ1-2,TRBV3-1/TRBV3-2,.,.,TGTGCCAGCAGCCCCCCGGGAAACTATGGCTACACCTTC,CASSPPGNYGYTF